This entry features one TCR beta chain sequence. Profiling relied on immunoSEQ multiplex PCR, and the TCRdb table lists in-frame clones only, not all of them. The table shows about 120,000 clones, with roughly 70% occurring only once. This sample stems from a study of blood T cell repertoires in COVID-19. Study summary: Spain, Italy and the United States supplied samples that represented acute and convalescent COVID-19.

The V and J ends lost 5 bases and 3 bases, in that order; junction bases with no gene match: 5. CDR1 is SNHLY and CDR2 is FYNNEI in the germline V gene. CDR3 size: 14 residues. The receptor was derived from a human donor with acute or convalescent COVID-19. The donor label of this sample is uncertain. The rearrangement uses TRBV2 and TRBJ1-2, with 8 bases identical to TRBD1. The sample was peripheral blood. The CDR3 here is CASSLGQGHYGYTF. The CDR3, as DNA: TGTGCCAGCAGTCTCGGACAGGGCCACTATGGCTACACCTTC. Complete variable domain (other parts from reference TRBV2 and TRBJ1-2): EPEVTQTPSHQVTQMGQEVILRCVPISNHLYFYWYRQILGQKVEFLVSFYNNEISEKSEIFDDQFSVERPDGSNFTLKIRSTKLEDSAMYFCASSLGQGHYGYTFGSGTRLTVV.